The count of the clone carrying this T cell receptor beta chain is one. Other DNA sequences in the same sample also yield this CDR3. These data come from a study of shared clonotypes between healthy human individuals. Donation came from healthy HIV-negative adults that had no recent acute infections or vaccinations. Replicate sorted-subset PCRs were loaded with approximately 190 ng DNA, 29,000 or so T cell genomes. Sequencing was performed with immunoSEQ multiplex PCR; in TCRdb, only in-frame clones are kept and a portion is missing. The sample has about 2 million clones; 90% to 95% are singletons. Germline CDR1 and CDR2: MDHEN and SYDVKM. V was pared by 5 bases and J by 2 bases, with 9 bases between. The CDR3 sequence is 13 residues long.

Sequenced input: naive CD4+ T cells sorted from blood. Indicated subset: CD45RA+ positively selected. The rearrangement links TRBV28 to TRBJ1-1; D is uncertain. The receptor comes from a man aged 18 to 30 in good health. This CDR3 is CASSLQVNTEAFF. The DNA for the CDR3 is TGTGCCAGCAGTCTTCAGGTAAACACTGAAGCTTTCTTT.